The 14 T cell receptor beta chains below come from one sample, sequenced in a study of cytomegalovirus exposure and HLA in healthy donors. The PCR used 60 Vbeta and 13 Jbeta primers. Clones were sequenced by immunoSEQ multiplex PCR, and TCRdb holds only the in-frame ones, with some missing. The data show about 90,000 clones, approximately 69% seen once. Source material: PBMCs. These receptors came from a woman in her fifties or sixties in good health and CMV-seropositive.

J is TRBJ2-7 and V is TRBV7-3; possible D gene TRBD2, 6 bases. The CDR3 spans 15 residues. Germline V gene data show CDR1 as SGHTA and CDR2 as FQGTGA. V was shortened by 4 bases and J by 6 bases, with 19 bases between the two germline ends. This chain's CDR3 is CASSSLIMAGSEQYF. The CDR3 bases are TGTGCCAGCAGCTCCCTTATTATGGCGGGGAGCGAGCAGTACTTC.

The chain is built from TRBV4-1 and TRBJ2-3; 10 nucleotides agree with TRBD1. V shed 0 bases, J shed 3 bases, and the junction held 12 bases outside the gene matches. This CDR3 spans 19 amino acids. Germline lookup yields CDR1 MGHRA and CDR2 YSYEKL. The CDR3 DNA is TGCGCCAGCAGCCAAGATTATCAGACAGGGGGCGCCCCGACAGATACGCAGTATTTT. Its protein product is CASSQDYQTGGAPTDTQYF.

This rearrangement joins TRBV2 to TRBJ1-1; possible D gene TRBD1, 5 bases. With 2 bases removed from V and 5 bases from J, the gap between germline ends came to 15 bases. There are 15 residues in the CDR3. Germline values: CDR1 SNHLY, CDR2 FYNNEI. The CDR3 DNA follows: TGTGCCAGCAGTGAATTGACAGCTATCAGAACTGAAGCTTTCTTT. It encodes CASSELTAIRTEAFF.

J is TRBJ2-3 and V is TRBV7-2; D unresolved. Trimming pared 5 bases from V and 5 bases from J, leaving 11 bases between. Per germline, CDR1 SGHTA and CDR2 FQGNSA. CDR3 length: 13 amino acids. In DNA, the CDR3 is TGTGCCAGCAGCCCACGTCAGCGAGATACGCAGTATTTT. Protein: CASSPRQRDTQYF.

The CDR3 sequence is CASSPRHSTNEKLFF. The CDR3 DNA follows: TGTGCCAGCAGCCCCCGACATTCAACTAATGAAAAACTGTTTTTT. The chain employs TRBV7-2 and TRBJ1-4; D unresolved. Germline loops: CDR1 SGHTA, CDR2 FQGNSA. The CDR3 totals 15 residues. Trimming cost V 5 bases and J 0 bases, with 10 bases left between them.

The rearrangement uses TRBV28 and TRBJ1-2, with TRBD1 matching 7 bases. The CDR3 extends over 14 amino acids. V lost 3 bases, J lost 2 bases, and 3 bases stayed unmatched. CDR1 is MDHEN, CDR2 SYDVKM, per germline. The CDR3 loop reads CASSFPGQNYGYTF. CDR3 sequence (DNA): TGTGCCAGCAGTTTTCCGGGACAGAACTATGGCTACACCTTC.

This chain links TRBV5-8 with TRBJ1-2; D ambiguous. V was cut by 1 base and J by 8 bases, with 12 bases left in between. The CDR3 length is 13 residues. Germline V gene lookup returns CDR1 SGHTS and CDR2 YDEGEE. CDR3 sequence (DNA): TGTGCCAGCAGCTTGACGGTTCTGCGGGGCTACACCTTC. This gives the protein CASSLTVLRGYTF.

This clone was detected only a few times. This chain uses TRBV2 with TRBJ1-4, with 7 bases matching TRBD1. This CDR3 spans 14 amino acids. V shed 6 bases and J 8 bases; nucleotides not matched to a gene: 9. Germline CDR1 reads SNHLY; CDR2 reads FYNNEI. This chain's CDR3 is CASRIHRGEEKLFF. The CDR3 region has the DNA TGTGCCAGCAGAATACACAGGGGTGAGGAAAAACTGTTTTTT.

The chain has TRBV6-5 and TRBJ1-4; D gene uncertain. V gave up 1 base and J gave up 1 base, with 7 bases separating them. Germline CDR1 is MNHEY and CDR2 is SVGAGI. The CDR3 totals 15 residues. DNA for the CDR3: TGTGCCAGCAGTTACTTCGAGGGAACTAATGAAAAACTGTTTTTT. It translates to CASSYFEGTNEKLFF.

This clone was counted only a few times. The chain couples TRBV5-6 to TRBJ1-5, with D perhaps TRBD1 (5 bases). CDR3 length: 14 residues. Germline V gene data show CDR1 as SGHDT and CDR2 as YYEEEE. The V and J ends lost 6 bases and 3 bases respectively, with 13 bases between them. The CDR3 DNA reads TGTGCCAGCACCTTAGGGGCCCACAATCAGCCCCAGCATTTT. Amino acids: CASTLGAHNQPQHF.

The chain carries TRBV2 and TRBJ1-6; TRBD1 matches at 10 bases. This CDR3 has 17 amino acids. V shed 3 bases and J 8 bases; nucleotides not matched to a gene: 10. In germline, CDR1 is SNHLY, CDR2 FYNNEI. CDR3 loop: CASSEPWTGGGDSPLHF. In DNA form, the CDR3 reads TGTGCCAGCAGTGAGCCCTGGACAGGGGGTGGTGATTCACCCCTCCACTTT.

The V and J genes are TRBV19 and TRBJ1-1, with D hard to call. The ends were cut back, 3 bases at V and 0 bases at J, with 14 bases in the middle. This CDR3 contains 16 residues. Germline CDR1 is LNHDA and CDR2 is SQIVND (reference sequence). The CDR3 loop is CASSIRTGGVNTEAFF. The DNA of the CDR3 is TGTGCCAGTAGTATCCGGACTGGCGGGGTGAACACTGAAGCTTTCTTT.

This clone has only a few counts. The CDR3 nucleotides read TGTGCCAGCACCTCGAGGGCACTCTATGGCTACACCTTC. Translation gives CASTSRALYGYTF. The V call is TRBV5-6, the J call TRBJ1-2; no firm D call. Trimming shortened V by 6 bases and J by 4 bases, and 13 bases separated the two germline ends. The CDR3 is 13 amino acids. Germline-derived CDR1 and CDR2 are SGHDT and YYEEEE.

The chain joins TRBV2 to TRBJ1-1; D is unresolved. The CDR3 consists of 13 residues. Trimming cost V 1 base and J 3 bases, with 6 bases left between them. Germline V gene lookup returns CDR1 SNHLY and CDR2 FYNNEI. The CDR3 bases are TGTGCCAGCAGTGAAGATGGGCACACTGAAGCTTTCTTT. It is translated as CASSEDGHTEAFF.